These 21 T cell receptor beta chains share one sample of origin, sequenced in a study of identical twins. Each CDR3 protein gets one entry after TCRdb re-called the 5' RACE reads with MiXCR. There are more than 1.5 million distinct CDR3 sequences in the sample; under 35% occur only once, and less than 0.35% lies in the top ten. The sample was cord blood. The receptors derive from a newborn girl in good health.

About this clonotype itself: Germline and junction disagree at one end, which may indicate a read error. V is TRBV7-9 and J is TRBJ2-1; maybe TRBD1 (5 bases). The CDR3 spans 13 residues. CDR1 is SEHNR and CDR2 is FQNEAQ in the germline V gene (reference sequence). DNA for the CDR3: TGTGCCTGCAGAACGACAGTAGCCAATGAGCAGTTCTTC. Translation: CACRTTVANEQFF.

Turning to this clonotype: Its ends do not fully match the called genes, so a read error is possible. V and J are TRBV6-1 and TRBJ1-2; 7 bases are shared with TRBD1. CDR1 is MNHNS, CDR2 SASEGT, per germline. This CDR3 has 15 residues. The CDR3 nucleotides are TGTGCCTGCAGTGACCTACCGGGACAGAGTTATGGCTACACCTTC. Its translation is CACSDLPGQSYGYTF.

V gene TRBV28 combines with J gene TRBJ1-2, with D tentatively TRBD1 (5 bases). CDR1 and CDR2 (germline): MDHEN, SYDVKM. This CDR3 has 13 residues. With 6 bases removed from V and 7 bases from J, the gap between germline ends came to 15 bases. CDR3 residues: CASRSPGRSGYTF. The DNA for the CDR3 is TGTGCCAGCAGAAGCCCAGGGAGATCTGGCTACACCTTC.

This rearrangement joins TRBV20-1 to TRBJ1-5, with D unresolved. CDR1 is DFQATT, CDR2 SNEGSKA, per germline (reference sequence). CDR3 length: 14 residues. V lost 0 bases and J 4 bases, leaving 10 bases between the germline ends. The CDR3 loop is CSARDRMGNQPQHF. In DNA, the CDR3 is TGCAGTGCTAGAGACCGGATGGGGAATCAGCCCCAGCATTTT.

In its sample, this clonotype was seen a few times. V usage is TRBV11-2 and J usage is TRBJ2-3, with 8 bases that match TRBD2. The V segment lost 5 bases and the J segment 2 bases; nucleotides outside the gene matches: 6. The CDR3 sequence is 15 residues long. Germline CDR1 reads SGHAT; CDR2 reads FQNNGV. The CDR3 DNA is TGTGCCAGCAGCCACCGACTAGCGTCCACAGATACGCAGTATTTT. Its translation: CASSHRLASTDTQYF.

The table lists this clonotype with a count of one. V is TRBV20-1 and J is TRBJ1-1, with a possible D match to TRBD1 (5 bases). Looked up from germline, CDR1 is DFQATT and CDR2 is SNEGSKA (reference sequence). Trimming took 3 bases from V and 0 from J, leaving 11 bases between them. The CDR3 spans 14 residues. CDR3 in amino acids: CSASGGRMNTEAFF. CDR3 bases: TGCAGTGCTAGCGGGGGGAGGATGAACACTGAAGCTTTCTTT.

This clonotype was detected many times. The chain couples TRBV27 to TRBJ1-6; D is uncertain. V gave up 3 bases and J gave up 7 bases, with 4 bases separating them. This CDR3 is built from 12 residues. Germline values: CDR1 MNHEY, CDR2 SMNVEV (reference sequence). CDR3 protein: CASSFPNSPLHF. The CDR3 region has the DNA TGTGCCAGCAGTTTCCCGAATTCACCCCTCCACTTT.

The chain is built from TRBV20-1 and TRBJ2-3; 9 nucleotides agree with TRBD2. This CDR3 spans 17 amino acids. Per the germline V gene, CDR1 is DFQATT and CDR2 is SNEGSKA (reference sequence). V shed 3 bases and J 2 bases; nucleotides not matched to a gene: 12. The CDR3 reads CSARNQATSGHTDTQYF. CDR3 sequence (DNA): TGCAGTGCTAGGAATCAGGCGACTAGCGGCCACACAGATACGCAGTATTTT.

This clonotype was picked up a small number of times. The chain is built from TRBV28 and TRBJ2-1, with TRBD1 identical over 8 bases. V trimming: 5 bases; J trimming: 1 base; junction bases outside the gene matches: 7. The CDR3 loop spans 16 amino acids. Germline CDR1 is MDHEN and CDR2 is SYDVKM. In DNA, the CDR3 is TGTGCCAGCAGTATCCTCGGACAGGGTTCCTACAATGAGCAGTTCTTC. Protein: CASSILGQGSYNEQFF.

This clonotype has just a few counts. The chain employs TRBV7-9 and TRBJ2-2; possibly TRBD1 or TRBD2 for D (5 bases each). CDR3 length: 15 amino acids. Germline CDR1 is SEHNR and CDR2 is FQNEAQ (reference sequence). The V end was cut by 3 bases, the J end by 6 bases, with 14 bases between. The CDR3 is CASSFSRGDAGELFF. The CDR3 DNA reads TGTGCCAGCAGCTTTTCAAGAGGGGATGCCGGGGAGCTGTTTTTT.

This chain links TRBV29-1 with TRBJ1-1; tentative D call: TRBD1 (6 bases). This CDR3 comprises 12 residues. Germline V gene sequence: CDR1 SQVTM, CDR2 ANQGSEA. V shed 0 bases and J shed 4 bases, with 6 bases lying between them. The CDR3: CSVEEGATEAFF. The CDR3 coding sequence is TGCAGCGTTGAAGAGGGGGCCACTGAAGCTTTCTTT.

The CDR3 DNA is TGTGCCAGCAGCACGCAAGCACGGAATACGCAGTATTTT. The encoded protein is CASSTQARNTQYF. The J gene is TRBJ2-3, the V gene TRBV5-8; D gene ambiguous. V was trimmed by 4 bases and J by 7 bases, leaving 13 bases between them. The CDR3 is 13 residues long. CDR1 and CDR2 from the germline V gene are SGHTS and YDEGEE.

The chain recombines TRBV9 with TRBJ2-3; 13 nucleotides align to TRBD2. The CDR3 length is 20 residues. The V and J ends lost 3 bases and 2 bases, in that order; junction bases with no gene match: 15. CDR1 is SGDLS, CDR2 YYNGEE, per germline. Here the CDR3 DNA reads TGTGCCAGCAGCGGCCGACTAGCGGGGGGCCCAAAATGGTTCACAGATACGCAGTATTTT. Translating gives CASSGRLAGGPKWFTDTQYF.

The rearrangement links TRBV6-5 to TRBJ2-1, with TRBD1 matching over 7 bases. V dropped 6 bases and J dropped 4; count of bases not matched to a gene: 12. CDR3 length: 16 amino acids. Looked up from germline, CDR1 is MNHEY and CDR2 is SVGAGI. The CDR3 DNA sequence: TGTGCCAGCAGCTACACTGGGACAGCCTTATACAATGAGCAGTTCTTC. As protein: CASSYTGTALYNEQFF.

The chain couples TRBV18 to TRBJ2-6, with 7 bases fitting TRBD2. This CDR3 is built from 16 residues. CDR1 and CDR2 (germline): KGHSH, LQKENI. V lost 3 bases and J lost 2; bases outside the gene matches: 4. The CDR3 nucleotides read TGTGCCAGCTCACCTTCTGGGAGGGCTGGGGCCAACGTCCTGACTTTC. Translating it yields CASSPSGRAGANVLTF.

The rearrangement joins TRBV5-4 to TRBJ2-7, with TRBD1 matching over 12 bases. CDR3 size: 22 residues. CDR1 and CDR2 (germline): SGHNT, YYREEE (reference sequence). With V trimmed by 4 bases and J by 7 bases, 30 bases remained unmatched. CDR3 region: CASSLGTGGQIAGDRTYNEQYF. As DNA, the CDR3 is TGTGCCAGCAGCCTTGGGACAGGGGGCCAAATAGCGGGAGATCGTACCTACAATGAGCAGTACTTC. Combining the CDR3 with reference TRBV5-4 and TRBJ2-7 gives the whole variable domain ETGVTQSPTHLIKTRGQQVTLRCSSQSGHNTVSWYQQALGQGPQFIFQYYREEENGRGNFPPRFSGLQFPNYSSELNVNALELDDSALYLCASSLGTGGQIAGDRTYNEQYFGPGTRLTVT.

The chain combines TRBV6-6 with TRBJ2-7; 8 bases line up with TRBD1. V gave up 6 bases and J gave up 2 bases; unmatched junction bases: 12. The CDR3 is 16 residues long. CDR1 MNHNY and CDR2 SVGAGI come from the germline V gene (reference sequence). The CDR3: CASSYGFDRGPYEQYF. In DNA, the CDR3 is TGTGCCAGCAGCTACGGATTCGACAGGGGTCCCTACGAGCAGTACTTC.

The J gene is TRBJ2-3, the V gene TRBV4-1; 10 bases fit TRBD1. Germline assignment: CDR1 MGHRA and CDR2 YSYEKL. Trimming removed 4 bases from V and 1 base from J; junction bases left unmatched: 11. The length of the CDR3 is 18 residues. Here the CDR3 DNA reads TGCGCCAGCAGCCCTCCGGGACAGGGGAGAGTAGGCACAGATACGCAGTATTTT. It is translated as CASSPPGQGRVGTDTQYF.

CDR3 sequence (DNA): TGTGCCAGCAGTTCTTATGATCAGGGGGCGCGGGGAGATACGCAGTATTTT. Translating it yields CASSSYDQGARGDTQYF. This chain links TRBV28 with TRBJ2-3; 8 bases fit TRBD1. Germline CDR1 MDHEN, CDR2 SYDVKM. V gave up 4 bases and J gave up 5 bases; unmatched junction bases: 14. The CDR3 has 17 amino acids.

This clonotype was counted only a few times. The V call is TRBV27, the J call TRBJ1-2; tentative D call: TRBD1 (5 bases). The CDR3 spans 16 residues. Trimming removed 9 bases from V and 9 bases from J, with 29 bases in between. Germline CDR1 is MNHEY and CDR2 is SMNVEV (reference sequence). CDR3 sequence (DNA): TGTGCCAGTAGCCGGGACTCGGGGCTGATTATGGGAAGCTACACCTTC. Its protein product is CASSRDSGLIMGSYTF.

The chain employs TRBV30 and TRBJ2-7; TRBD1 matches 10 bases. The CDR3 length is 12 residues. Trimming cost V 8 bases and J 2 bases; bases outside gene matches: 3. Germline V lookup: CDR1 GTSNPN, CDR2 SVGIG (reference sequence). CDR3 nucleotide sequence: TGTGCCCACGGACAGGGGGCCTACGAGCAGTACTTC. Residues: CAHGQGAYEQYF. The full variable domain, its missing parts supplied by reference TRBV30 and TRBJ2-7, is SQTIHQWPATLVQPVGSPLSLECTVEGTSNPNLYWYRQAAGRGLQLLFYSVGIGQISSEVPQNLSASRPQDRQFILSSKKLLLSDSGFYLCAHGQGAYEQYFGPGTRLTVT.